The 23 T cell receptor beta chains reported below all come from one sample, sequenced in a study of blood T cell repertoires in COVID-19 (TCRdb year 2020). The library came from the immunoSEQ multiplex PCR assay. The table comes from immuneACCESS by way of TCRdb, which keeps in-frame sequences with V and J called. Part of the clones is missing from these tables; in studies checked, under half for an unresolved V gene and the rest for unknown reasons. The sample profile shows 490,000 or so clones; over 75% of them were found once. The top ten clones comprise approximately 1.8% of the sample. Sequencing input: PBMCs or T cells enriched from blood (not recorded which). These receptor sequences come from a woman aged 40-49 years who had recovered from COVID-19.

Points on this clone: Mismatch with germline at one junction end may stem from a read error. The chain carries TRBV10-2 and TRBJ1-2, with 8 bases that match TRBD1. The V gene's germline CDR1 is WSHSY and CDR2 SAAADI. The CDR3 length is 15 residues. DNA of the CDR3: TGCGCCAGCGGTGACCGGGACAGGTCTTTCTATGGCTACACCTTC. This translates into CASGDRDRSFYGYTF.

This clone was seen only a few times. The chain recombines TRBV7-8 with TRBJ2-7, with TRBD1 matching 9 bases. This CDR3 region has 16 residues. The trim removed 10 bases at V and 6 bases at J, leaving 19 bases unmatched. The V gene's germline CDR1 is SGHVS and CDR2 FQNEAQ. CDR3 sequence reads: CATNKTPGQGYSEQYF. CDR3 DNA sequence: TGTGCCACCAATAAGACACCGGGACAGGGATACTCCGAGCAGTACTTC.

This clone is a singleton in its sample. The V call is TRBV4-1, the J call TRBJ1-1; 8 bases agree with TRBD1. The ends lost 3 bases at V and 1 base at J; junction bases unmatched: 4. The CDR3 is made up of 15 amino acids. The germline CDR1 and CDR2 sequences are MGHRA and YSYEKL. The CDR3 nucleotides read TGCGCCAGCAGCCAGGCAGGGGGCTGGAACACTGAAGCTTTCTTT. Its protein is CASSQAGGWNTEAFF.

This chain links TRBV5-1 with TRBJ1-2, with TRBD1 matching over 7 bases. The germline V gene encodes CDR1 SGHRS and CDR2 YFSETQ. This CDR3 region has 13 residues. V lost 0 bases, J lost 8 bases, and 4 bases stayed unmatched. The CDR3 bases are TGCGCCAGCAGCTTGGGGGACAGTCGGGGCTACACCTTC. Translation gives CASSLGDSRGYTF.

The chain links TRBV18 to TRBJ2-3, with 8 bases that match TRBD2. CDR1 KGHSH and CDR2 LQKENI come from the germline V gene. The CDR3 has 16 residues. With V trimmed by 11 bases and J by 1 base, 14 bases remained unmatched. The CDR3 nucleotides are TGTGCCTCTACTGAGGCGGGGGGCGGCCGCACAGATACGCAGTATTTT. Its translation: CASTEAGGGRTDTQYF.

The J gene is TRBJ1-6, the V gene TRBV7-8; no clear D. CDR1 SGHVS and CDR2 FQNEAQ come from the germline V gene. With 0 bases removed from V and 5 bases from J, the gap between germline ends came to 8 bases. The CDR3 totals 15 residues. This CDR3 reads CASSLARADNSPLHF. The CDR3 DNA reads TGTGCCAGCAGCTTAGCGCGGGCAGATAATTCACCCCTCCACTTT.

V gene TRBV7-9 combines with J gene TRBJ1-5, with no clear D. The V end lost 1 base, the J end lost 3 bases, and 16 bases lay between the germline ends. Germline CDR1 reads SEHNR; CDR2 reads FQNEAQ (reference sequence). CDR3 size: 17 residues. CDR3 bases: TGTGCCAGCAGCTTAGTATCCGGGCGGAGGGACAATCAGCCCCAGCATTTT. Translation: CASSLVSGRRDNQPQHF.

V usage is TRBV7-2 and J usage is TRBJ2-5; 14 bases match TRBD2. This CDR3 is built from 18 residues. V was clipped by 5 bases and J by 2 bases; unmatched bases: 10. Germline V lookup: CDR1 SGHTA, CDR2 FQGNSA. CDR3 in amino acids: CASSDRLAGGRGQETQYF. The CDR3 nucleotides are TGTGCCAGCAGCGACCGACTAGCGGGAGGGCGGGGGCAAGAGACCCAGTACTTC.

This clone was seen only once. The V gene is TRBV6-6, the J gene TRBJ2-7, with a weak D call TRBD1 (5 bases). This CDR3 contains 13 residues. Germline assignment: CDR1 MNHNY and CDR2 SVGAGI (reference sequence). The V and J ends lost 4 bases and 4 bases respectively, with 11 bases between them. This CDR3 is CASSSLRGYEQYF. For the CDR3, the DNA is TGTGCCAGCAGTTCCCTTAGGGGATACGAGCAGTACTTC.

The J gene is TRBJ1-5, the V gene TRBV18; the D gene is possibly TRBD1 (5 bases). V lost 3 bases and J lost 6, with 12 bases in between. Germline V gives CDR1 KGHSH, CDR2 LQKENI. The CDR3 is 14 residues long. The CDR3 loop is CASSPQGIGQPQHF. In nucleotides, the CDR3 is TGTGCCAGCTCACCTCAGGGTATCGGTCAGCCCCAGCATTTT.

V is TRBV4-3 and J is TRBJ1-3; D is perhaps TRBD1 (6 bases). The V gene lost 0 bases and the J gene lost 4 bases, with 13 bases spanning the gap. Germline values: CDR1 LGHNA, CDR2 YSLEER. The CDR3 is 16 residues long. The CDR3 DNA sequence: TGCGCCAGCAGCCAAGACCCCAGGGACACAGGAAACACCATATATTTT. This encodes CASSQDPRDTGNTIYF.

V is TRBV4-3 and J is TRBJ1-3; 7 nucleotides agree with TRBD1. Germline CDR1 LGHNA, CDR2 YSLEER. CDR3 length equals 15 residues. With V trimmed by 1 base and J by 3 bases, 3 bases remained unmatched. The DNA of the CDR3 is TGCGCCAGCAGCCAAGGGAGGGGGCATGGAAACACCATATATTTT. Protein: CASSQGRGHGNTIYF.

The chain couples TRBV30 to TRBJ1-1; 8 nucleotides agree with TRBD1. CDR1 is GTSNPN and CDR2 is SVGIG in the germline V gene (reference sequence). V lost 4 bases, J lost 3 bases, and 7 bases stayed unmatched. This CDR3 is 14 amino acids long. CDR3 residues: CAWTPNRGDTEAFF. CDR3 DNA: TGTGCCTGGACCCCCAACAGGGGGGACACTGAAGCTTTCTTT.

As concerns this clone: The same CDR3 can be traced to other DNA sequences in this sample. The J gene is TRBJ1-1, the V gene TRBV9; 8 bases are a match to TRBD1. The CDR3 extends over 14 amino acids. V gave up 3 bases and J gave up 1 base; unmatched junction bases: 2. Germline CDR1 reads SGDLS; CDR2 reads YYNGEE. CDR3 in DNA: TGTGCCAGCAGCGCCGGACAGGGGAACACTGAAGCTTTCTTT. As protein: CASSAGQGNTEAFF.

The chain joins TRBV15 to TRBJ2-2; D unresolved. The CDR3 totals 13 residues. The germline gives CDR1 LNHNV, CDR2 YYDKDF (reference sequence). The ends were cut back, 0 bases at V and 6 bases at J, with 5 bases in the middle. CDR3 DNA sequence: TGTGCCACCAGCAGAGACTTCGCCGGGGAGCTGTTTTTT. Protein product: CATSRDFAGELFF.

This clone was recorded once. The rearrangement links TRBV19 to TRBJ1-1; D uncertain. Germline V CDR1 and CDR2: LNHDA, SQIVND (reference sequence). Trimming removed 3 bases at V and 1 base at J, with 15 bases between. The CDR3 loop spans 16 amino acids. CDR3 amino acids: CASSIFEGRPNTEAFF. The CDR3 bases are TGTGCCAGTAGTATCTTCGAGGGCAGGCCGAACACTGAAGCTTTCTTT.

This clone showed up many times. The V and J genes are TRBV19 and TRBJ1-1; no clear D. Germline CDR1 LNHDA, CDR2 SQIVND (reference sequence). CDR3 length: 14 residues. Trimming stripped 4 bases from V and 4 bases from J, with 13 bases between. Here the CDR3 reads CASSTGGPGTEAFF. The CDR3 nucleotides are TGTGCCAGTAGTACCGGAGGCCCGGGCACTGAAGCTTTCTTT.

The chain recombines TRBV18 with TRBJ2-1, with a tentative D call TRBD2 (5 bases). Deletions cut 4 bases from V and 2 bases from J, with 15 bases between. Germline V gives CDR1 KGHSH, CDR2 LQKENI. This CDR3 comprises 16 residues. CDR3 loop: CASSQLSRVTYNEQFF. Here the CDR3 DNA reads TGTGCCAGCTCACAGCTTTCGAGGGTAACCTACAATGAGCAGTTCTTC.

The table lists this clone with a count of one. CDR3 sequence reads: CASKTGATEAFF. The CDR3 DNA is TGTGCCAGCAAGACAGGGGCCACTGAAGCTTTCTTT. The chain is built from TRBV27 and TRBJ1-1; the match to TRBD1 covers 8 bases. The CDR3 is 12 residues long. Per the germline V gene, CDR1 is MNHEY and CDR2 is SMNVEV (reference sequence). Germline trimming cut 7 bases from V and 4 bases from J; bases unmatched to any gene: 2.

This sequence joins TRBV29-1 and TRBJ2-4; perhaps TRBD1 as D (6 bases). Trimming cost V 7 bases and J 2 bases, with 15 bases left between them. The CDR3 has 14 amino acids. Looked up from germline, CDR1 is SQVTM and CDR2 is ANQGSEA. The CDR3 sequence is CSARGIETKNIQYF. CDR3 DNA sequence: TGCAGCGCCAGGGGTATCGAGACCAAAAACATTCAGTACTTC.

V and J are TRBV6-2 or TRBV6-3 and TRBJ2-7; 15 nucleotides agree with TRBD2. This CDR3 contains 17 residues. Germline V lookup: CDR1 MNHEY, CDR2 SVGEGT. After removal of 2 bases from V and 0 bases from J, the junction contained 2 bases not matched to a gene. DNA of the CDR3: TGTGCCAGCAGTTACGGGACTAGCGGGAGGAACTCCTACGAGCAGTACTTC. It yields the protein CASSYGTSGRNSYEQYF.

This sequence joins TRBV7-2 and TRBJ2-7, with D perhaps matching TRBD2 (5 bases). This CDR3 is built from 14 residues. Germline assignment: CDR1 SGHTA and CDR2 FQGNSA. The ends were cut back, 7 bases at V and 0 bases at J, with 13 bases in the middle. CDR3 sequence (DNA): TGTGCCAGCACCCAGGACTCCCTCTCCTACGAGCAGTACTTC. It is translated as CASTQDSLSYEQYF.

This sequence joins TRBV7-9 and TRBJ2-2; D call uncertain. Trimming removed 5 bases from V and 1 base from J, with 8 bases in between. CDR1 SEHNR and CDR2 FQNEAQ come from the germline V gene (reference sequence). The CDR3 is made up of 14 amino acids. The CDR3 bases are TGTGCCAGCAGCCCCCCTCTGAACACCGGGGAGCTGTTTTTT. This gives the protein CASSPPLNTGELFF.